Listed below are T cell receptor beta chains from one sample, sequenced in a study of cytomegalovirus exposure and HLA in healthy donors. The method was immunoSEQ multiplex PCR; TCRdb's version includes in-frame clones alone and lacks a portion of them. Among 95,000 to 110,000 clones listed, 55% to 85% were seen once. Specimen: PBMCs. The source is a man aged 30 to 39 in good health and CMV-seronegative. The CDR3 runs from the conserved cysteine through the conserved F or W. A D gene is named only where the DNA matches it firmly. A clone size is listed for some rows: how often the clone was seen (once, few, many), or a class if it is expanded.

V: TRBV4-2; size: NA; J: TRBJ2-3; D: TRBD2; CDR3: CASSVFKTSGAVLSTDTQYF; DNA: TGTGCCAGCAGCGTTTTTAAGACTAGCGGGGCTGTCCTTAGCACAGATACGCAGTATTTT
V: TRBV15; size: NA; J: TRBJ1-1; D: TRBD1; CDR3: CATSIGQGVLNTEAFF; DNA: TGTGCCACCAGCATCGGACAGGGTGTGTTGAACACTGAAGCTTTCTTT
V: TRBV7-6; size: NA; J: TRBJ2-1; D: TRBD1; CDR3: CASTPGQNYNEQFF; DNA: TGTGCCAGCACCCCGGGACAGAACTACAATGAGCAGTTCTTC
V: TRBV2; size: NA; J: TRBJ2-7; D: TRBD1; CDR3: CASNVDRDLHEQYF; DNA: TGTGCCAGCAATGTGGACAGGGATTTACACGAGCAGTACTTC
V: TRBV19; size: NA; J: TRBJ2-7; D: TRBD2; CDR3: CASSQSGRASYEQYF; DNA: TGTGCCAGTAGCCAAAGCGGGAGGGCCTCCTACGAGCAGTACTTC
V: TRBV6-4; size: NA; J: TRBJ2-3; D: NA; CDR3: CASSESTTDTQYF; DNA: TGTGCCAGCAGTGAGTCGACTACAGATACGCAGTATTTT
V: TRBV11-1; size: NA; J: TRBJ2-3; D: TRBD2; CDR3: CASSIPAGADTQYF; DNA: TGTGCCAGCAGTATCCCAGCGGGAGCCGATACGCAGTATTTT
V: TRBV19; size: NA; J: TRBJ2-7; D: TRBD1; CDR3: CASSIGQGAIYEQYF; DNA: TGTGCCAGTAGTATAGGACAGGGGGCGATCTACGAGCAGTACTTC
V: TRBV30; size: NA; J: TRBJ2-5; D: TRBD2; CDR3: CAWSDTSGGKETQYF; DNA: TGTGCCTGGAGTGATACTAGCGGGGGGAAAGAGACCCAGTACTTC
V: TRBV11-3; size: NA; J: TRBJ2-2; D: NA; CDR3: CASSLAVNTGELFF; DNA: TGTGCCAGCAGCTTAGCGGTGAACACCGGGGAGCTGTTTTTT
V: TRBV4-2; size: NA; J: TRBJ1-4; D: TRBD1; CDR3: CASAQGINEKLFF; DNA: TGTGCCAGCGCACAGGGGATTAATGAAAAACTGTTTTTT
V: TRBV19; size: NA; J: TRBJ2-1; D: TRBD1; CDR3: CASSPVLSWTGERVEQFF; DNA: TGTGCCAGTAGTCCCGTCCTCTCTTGGACAGGGGAAAGGGTCGAGCAGTTCTTC
V: TRBV6-5; size: NA; J: TRBJ2-7; D: TRBD1; CDR3: CASSYWQGAHEQYF; DNA: TGTGCCAGCAGTTATTGGCAGGGGGCCCACGAGCAGTACTTC
V: TRBV9; size: NA; J: TRBJ2-3; D: NA; CDR3: CASSVATDTQYF; DNA: TGTGCCAGCAGCGTAGCGACAGATACGCAGTATTTT
V: TRBV28; size: once; J: TRBJ2-7; D: TRBD2; CDR3: CASSGGGGTSYEQYF; DNA: TGTGCCAGCAGTGGAGGGGGTGGGACTAGTTACGAGCAGTACTTC
V: TRBV7-2; size: NA; J: TRBJ2-3; D: NA; CDR3: CASSTGLGGDTQYF; DNA: TGTGCCAGCAGCACCGGACTAGGGGGGGATACGCAGTATTTT
V: TRBV28; size: NA; J: TRBJ2-7; D: TRBD2; CDR3: CASSLGLAGEVHEQYF; DNA: TGTGCCAGCAGTTTAGGTCTAGCGGGAGAGGTACACGAGCAGTACTTC
V: TRBV4-1; size: few; J: TRBJ1-1; D: TRBD1; CDR3: CASSPRTGPNLNTEAFF; DNA: TGCGCCAGCAGCCCTCGGACAGGGCCTAACCTGAACACTGAAGCTTTCTTT
V: TRBV14; size: once; J: TRBJ2-5; D: NA; CDR3: CASSQVVGAEGETQYF; DNA: TGTGCCAGCAGCCAAGTTGTCGGAGCGGAGGGAGAGACCCAGTACTTC
V: TRBV7-9; size: NA; J: TRBJ2-1; D: NA; CDR3: CSSSLAGSYNEQFF; DNA: TGTTCCAGCAGTCTGGCAGGGTCCTACAATGAGCAGTTCTTC
V: TRBV29-1; size: NA; J: TRBJ1-4; D: NA; CDR3: CSVSGLQNEKLFF; DNA: TGCAGCGTTTCGGGACTTCAGAATGAAAAACTGTTTTTT
V: TRBV7-2; size: NA; J: TRBJ2-5; D: TRBD2; CDR3: CASSLDGGKETQYF; DNA: TGTGCCAGCAGCTTGGACGGGGGGAAAGAGACCCAGTACTTC
V: TRBV4-1; size: few; J: TRBJ2-7; D: TRBD2; CDR3: CASSHPGLAVSYEQYF; DNA: TGCGCCAGCAGCCACCCTGGACTAGCGGTTTCCTACGAGCAGTACTTC
V: TRBV2; size: NA; J: TRBJ1-5; D: NA; CDR3: CASSEVGVRNQPQHF; DNA: TGTGCCAGCAGTGAAGTAGGGGTCAGAAATCAGCCCCAGCATTTT
V: TRBV10-3; size: NA; J: TRBJ2-7; D: NA; CDR3: CATQQGYEQYF; DNA: TGTGCCACTCAACAGGGCTACGAGCAGTACTTC
V: TRBV2; size: NA; J: TRBJ2-7; D: NA; CDR3: CASSGGASYEQYF; DNA: TGTGCCAGCAGTGGAGGAGCTAGCTACGAGCAGTACTTC
V: TRBV5-1; size: NA; J: TRBJ2-6; D: TRBD1; CDR3: CASSLTGRRGSSGANVLTF; DNA: TGCGCCAGCAGCCTGACAGGGCGTAGGGGCAGTTCTGGGGCCAACGTCCTGACTTTC
V: TRBV2; size: NA; J: TRBJ1-2; D: TRBD1; CDR3: CASSGTGDSGYTF; DNA: TGTGCCAGCAGTGGGACAGGGGATTCTGGCTACACCTTC
V: TRBV29-1; size: NA; J: TRBJ1-3; D: NA; CDR3: CSVERLEPGNTIYF; DNA: TGCAGCGTTGAACGCTTAGAGCCGGGAAACACCATATATTTT
V: TRBV30; size: NA; J: TRBJ1-5; D: NA; CDR3: CAWSELAGPDQPQHF; DNA: TGTGCCTGGAGCGAATTAGCGGGGCCCGATCAGCCCCAGCATTTT
V: TRBV10-2; size: NA; J: TRBJ1-1; D: NA; CDR3: CASSEGQGGVNTEAFF; DNA: TGCGCCAGCAGTGAGGGTCAGGGAGGGGTTAACACTGAAGCTTTCTTT